In this sample, the clone carrying this T cell receptor (beta chain) turned up once. The patients all showed relapse after autologous stem cell transplantation, while their brentuximab vedotin exposure varied. The sample originates from a study of PD-1 blockade in classical Hodgkin lymphoma. The repertoire was sequenced with immunoSEQ multiplex PCR; TCRdb's copy has only in-frame clones and lacks some. The sample holds almost 100,000 clones, more than 90% seen once. With V trimmed by 0 bases and J by 2 bases, 10 bases remained unmatched. Germline CDR1 reads SGHRS; CDR2 reads YFSETQ. This CDR3 is 18 amino acids long.

The rearrangement links TRBV5-1 to TRBJ2-1, with 8 bases fitting TRBD2. Sequencing was performed on peripheral blood mononuclear cells (PBMCs), taken at baseline. The sequence derives from a human donor with classical Hodgkin lymphoma. The CDR3 region has the DNA TGCGCCAGCAGCTTGGGGGGCGGACTAGCCGATACCTACAATGAGCAGTTCTTC. Amino acid sequence: CASSLGGGLADTYNEQFF.